This passage covers 26 T cell receptor beta chains from one sample sequenced in a study of blood T cell repertoires in COVID-19 (TCRdb year 2020). The library was built by means of the immunoSEQ multiplex PCR assay. The source is immuneACCESS, and TCRdb retained only in-frame sequences with V and J called. Part of the clones is not carried over; for the studies checked, unresolved V genes explain less than half of this, and the remainder is unexplained. Counted in this sample were 250,000 to 350,000 clones; more than 80% of them appeared once. Less than 2.5% of the sample goes to the ten largest clones. Sequencing was done on a sample of PBMCs or T cells enriched from blood (not recorded which). Every receptor here comes from a woman younger than 35 who had recovered from COVID-19.

For the CDR3, the DNA is TGTGCCAGCAGTTTGTCACAGGGGGCTGGTAACACTGAAGCTTTCTTT. As protein: CASSLSQGAGNTEAFF. This sequence joins TRBV28 and TRBJ1-1; 9 bases are shared with TRBD1. Trimming took 3 bases from V and 2 from J; bases not matched to a gene: 7. CDR1 is MDHEN and CDR2 is SYDVKM in the germline V gene. CDR3 size: 16 residues.

The V and J genes are TRBV27 and TRBJ2-1; 10 positions agree with TRBD1. Germline CDR1 reads MNHEY; CDR2 reads SMNVEV (reference sequence). V shed 6 bases, J shed 5 bases, and the junction held 4 bases outside the gene matches. There are 14 residues in the CDR3. CDR3 sequence reads: CASSRDRGNNEQFF. CDR3 sequence (DNA): TGTGCCAGCAGCCGGGACAGGGGAAACAATGAGCAGTTCTTC.

V and J are TRBV5-4 and TRBJ1-2, with D maybe TRBD1 (6 bases). This CDR3 spans 14 amino acids. With 0 bases removed from V and 3 bases from J, the gap between germline ends came to 9 bases. The germline V gene encodes CDR1 SGHNT and CDR2 YYREEE (reference sequence). CDR3 loop: CASSLGGLDYGYTF. DNA of the CDR3: TGTGCCAGCAGCTTGGGGGGGCTAGACTATGGCTACACCTTC. The full variable domain, with the rest looked up from reference TRBV5-4 and TRBJ1-2, is ETGVTQSPTHLIKTRGQQVTLRCSSQSGHNTVSWYQQALGQGPQFIFQYYREEENGRGNFPPRFSGLQFPNYSSELNVNALELDDSALYLCASSLGGLDYGYTFGSGTRLTVV.

This chain uses TRBV27 with TRBJ2-3; D might be TRBD2 (7 bases). CDR3 size: 14 residues. V lost 4 bases and J 3 bases, leaving 11 bases between the germline ends. Germline V gene sequence: CDR1 MNHEY, CDR2 SMNVEV (reference sequence). The DNA for the CDR3 is TGTGCCAGCAGTTGGGGGGGGGCAACAGATACGCAGTATTTT. Its translation: CASSWGGATDTQYF.

This rearrangement joins TRBV5-4 to TRBJ2-3, with D unresolved. With 4 bases removed from V and 1 base from J, the gap between germline ends came to 4 bases. The V gene's germline CDR1 is SGHNT and CDR2 YYREEE (reference sequence). The CDR3 runs 12 residues. CDR3 nucleotide sequence: TGTGCCAGCAGCCTTCGCACAGATACGCAGTATTTT. It translates to CASSLRTDTQYF.

The J gene is TRBJ2-3, the V gene TRBV7-3, with 9 positions matching TRBD1. The length of the CDR3 is 15 residues. CDR1 and CDR2 (germline): SGHTA, FQGTGA. Losses at the gene ends were 4 bases for V and 1 base for J; bases not matched to a gene: 3. The CDR3 DNA reads as TGTGCCAGCAGCTCGACAGGGGGAGGCACAGATACGCAGTATTTT. This translates into CASSSTGGGTDTQYF.

The J gene is TRBJ2-5, the V gene TRBV3-1 (or the pseudogene TRBV3-2); a possible D gene is TRBD1 (5 bases). This CDR3 is built from 15 residues. Germline values: CDR1 LGHDT, CDR2 YNNKEL (reference sequence). The V end was cut by 4 bases, the J end by 3 bases, with 15 bases between. In nucleotides, the CDR3 is TGTGCCAGCAGCCCTTCCAGCAGGGTAGAAGAGACCCAGTACTTC. It translates to CASSPSSRVEETQYF.

As DNA, the CDR3 is TGTGCCAGCAGCCAGTCCGGACAGGGGATCTCAGATACGCAGTATTTT. This gives the protein CASSQSGQGISDTQYF. The chain links TRBV3-1 (or the pseudogene TRBV3-2) to TRBJ2-3; 9 bases fit TRBD1. Germline V gene data show CDR1 as LGHDT and CDR2 as YNNKEL (reference sequence). The CDR3 totals 16 residues. Trimming at V came to 3 bases and at J to 4 bases, leaving 8 bases not matched to a gene.

To note about this clone: The same CDR3 is also encoded by other DNA sequences in this sample. The gene calls are TRBV9 and TRBJ1-1; D remains ambiguous. The germline CDR1 and CDR2 sequences are SGDLS and YYNGEE. CDR3 length: 13 residues. Trimming took off 0 bases at V and 1 base at J, with 4 bases between the two ends. The CDR3, as DNA: TGTGCCAGCAGCGTAGGTAGGAACACTGAAGCTTTCTTT. Protein: CASSVGRNTEAFF.

The rearrangement links TRBV3-1 (or the pseudogene TRBV3-2) to TRBJ2-1; TRBD2 matches 8 bases. CDR3 length: 18 residues. V was clipped by 5 bases and J by 7 bases; unmatched bases: 19. Germline CDR1 reads LGHDT; CDR2 reads YNNKEL (reference sequence). DNA of the CDR3: TGTGCCAGCAGCTCTTCCCCCCCTGACTGGCGGGGGGAAAATGAGCAGTTCTTC. Translation: CASSSSPPDWRGENEQFF.

Worth noting for this clone: Other nucleotide sequences in the sample specify the same CDR3. The CDR3 loop is CASRGTTSNQPQHF. In DNA form, the CDR3 reads TGTGCCAGCAGGGGGACAACTAGCAATCAGCCCCAGCATTTT. The chain is built from TRBV6-5 and TRBJ1-5, with a weak D call TRBD1 (6 bases). The CDR3 totals 14 residues. V lost 6 bases, J lost 0 bases, and 9 bases lay in between. CDR1 and CDR2 from the germline V gene are MNHEY and SVGAGI.

This clone has just one count. The V call is TRBV13, the J call TRBJ1-2, with 7 bases aligning to TRBD1. The CDR3 length is 15 residues. V shed 1 base, J shed 6 bases, and the junction held 8 bases outside the gene matches. Germline V lookup: CDR1 PRHDT, CDR2 FYEKMQ (reference sequence). The CDR3 loop reads CASSLDGQVTDGYTF. The CDR3, as DNA: TGTGCCAGCAGCTTAGACGGACAGGTAACGGATGGCTACACCTTC.

The chain carries TRBV6-5 and TRBJ1-1; possibly TRBD1 for D (5 bases). There are 14 residues in the CDR3. From germline, CDR1 is MNHEY and CDR2 SVGAGI. V was shortened by 2 bases and J by 4 bases, with 11 bases between the two germline ends. The CDR3 DNA reads as TGTGCCAGCAGTTACGGGGCCCCGAGCACTGAAGCTTTCTTT. Amino acid sequence: CASSYGAPSTEAFF.

V is TRBV5-6 and J is TRBJ2-5; D ambiguous. CDR3 size: 13 residues. Trimming removed 1 base at V and 5 bases at J, with 9 bases between. In germline, CDR1 is SGHDT, CDR2 YYEEEE. The CDR3 spells CASSLRSGETQYF. CDR3 nucleotide sequence: TGTGCCAGCAGCTTGCGATCCGGGGAGACCCAGTACTTC.

V and J are TRBV11-3 and TRBJ2-3; TRBD2 aligns across 8 bases. The CDR3 is 17 residues long. J lost 0 bases, V lost 4 bases, and 9 bases had no gene match. Germline-derived CDR1 and CDR2 are SGHNT and YENEEA. CDR3 DNA sequence: TGTGCCAGCAGCTCCGCCAGCGGGGGAACTAGCACAGATACGCAGTATTTT. Translated: CASSSASGGTSTDTQYF.

The V call is TRBV19, the J call TRBJ2-3; the match to TRBD2 covers 9 bases. Germline loops: CDR1 LNHDA, CDR2 SQIVND (reference sequence). The CDR3 spans 14 residues. The J segment lost 5 bases and the V segment lost 1 base, leaving 1 base of the junction unmatched. Here the CDR3 DNA reads TGTGCCAGTAGTATAGGACTAGCGGAAGATACGCAGTATTTT. It is translated as CASSIGLAEDTQYF. The variable domain in full, with the rest retrieved from reference TRBV19 and TRBJ2-3, is DGGITQSPKYLFRKEGQNVTLSCEQNLNHDAMYWYRQDPGQGLRLIYYSQIVNDFQKGDIAEGYSVSREKKESFPLTVTSAQKNPTAFYLCASSIGLAEDTQYFGPGTRLTVL.

The chain joins TRBV6-5 to TRBJ1-3; 10 bases fit TRBD1. CDR3 length equals 15 residues. V dropped 6 bases and J dropped 4; count of bases not matched to a gene: 6. Germline values: CDR1 MNHEY, CDR2 SVGAGI. CDR3 sequence reads: CASSSGTGDGNTIYF. The CDR3 DNA sequence: TGTGCCAGCAGCTCCGGGACAGGGGACGGAAACACCATATATTTT.

The V and J genes are TRBV11-2 and TRBJ2-3, with 11 bases lining up with TRBD1. After removal of 5 bases from V and 5 bases from J, the junction contained 18 bases not matched to a gene. This CDR3 contains 19 residues. Germline CDR1 is SGHAT and CDR2 is FQNNGV. The DNA of the CDR3 is TGTGCCAGCAGCCGCACGTACCCCGGGGACAGGGGGTTGAGAGATACGCAGTATTTT. Translating it yields CASSRTYPGDRGLRDTQYF.

The chain uses TRBV29-1 and TRBJ2-2, with D unclear. This CDR3 region has 16 residues. Trimming removed 0 bases from V and 3 bases from J, with 14 bases in between. In germline, CDR1 is SQVTM, CDR2 ANQGSEA. CDR3 protein: CSVEDSLTPYTGELFF. In nucleotides, the CDR3 is TGCAGCGTTGAAGACTCTCTAACGCCCTACACCGGGGAGCTGTTTTTT.

The V gene is TRBV4-2, the J gene TRBJ1-2; 8 nucleotides agree with TRBD1. Germline V gene data show CDR1 as LGHNA and CDR2 as YNFKEQ. The CDR3 is made up of 15 amino acids. After removal of 1 base from V and 2 bases from J, the junction contained 3 bases not matched to a gene. The CDR3 sequence is CASSQAGQGNYGYTF. The DNA for the CDR3 is TGTGCCAGCAGCCAAGCTGGACAGGGAAACTATGGCTACACCTTC.

The chain recombines TRBV14 with TRBJ2-2; D might be TRBD2 (7 bases). V was cut by 5 bases and J by 0 bases, with 13 bases left in between. The germline V gene encodes CDR1 SGHDN and CDR2 FVKESK. CDR3 length equals 16 residues. CDR3 DNA sequence: TGTGCCAGCAGCGAACGCGGGGGCACGAACACCGGGGAGCTGTTTTTT. Its translation is CASSERGGTNTGELFF.

The chain carries TRBV19 and TRBJ1-2, with D tentatively TRBD1 (6 bases). The CDR3 extends over 12 amino acids. V lost 10 bases to trimming and J lost 2 bases, with 11 bases between them. Germline V gene lookup returns CDR1 LNHDA and CDR2 SQIVND (reference sequence). CDR3 nucleotide sequence: TGTGCCATTCTGGACAGAAACTATGGCTACACCTTC. Protein product: CAILDRNYGYTF.

This sequence joins TRBV4-2 and TRBJ1-2; 8 bases align to TRBD1. The length of the CDR3 is 16 residues. CDR1 LGHNA and CDR2 YNFKEQ come from the germline V gene. The V segment lost 0 bases and the J segment 7 bases; nucleotides outside the gene matches: 10. The CDR3 reads CASSQEIRGQGFGYTF. The DNA for the CDR3 is TGTGCCAGCAGCCAAGAGATACGAGGACAGGGATTTGGCTACACCTTC.

The V gene is TRBV29-1, the J gene TRBJ1-6; 7 bases are a match to TRBD1. Germline lookup yields CDR1 SQVTM and CDR2 ANQGSEA. V shed 2 bases and J 3 bases; nucleotides not matched to a gene: 13. This CDR3 region has 18 residues. The CDR3 region is CSVERGPGRLLYNSPLHF. In nucleotides, the CDR3 is TGCAGCGTTGAAAGGGGGCCAGGGAGACTACTCTATAATTCACCCCTCCACTTT.

This chain connects TRBV5-4 to TRBJ1-2; TRBD1 matches at 10 bases. Germline V gene sequence: CDR1 SGHNT, CDR2 YYREEE (reference sequence). This CDR3 is built from 15 residues. The junction had 3 bases not matched to a gene; V was cut back by 2 bases and J by 2 bases. The DNA for the CDR3 is TGTGCCAGCAGCTTTCCGGGACAGGGGAACTATGGCTACACCTTC. As protein: CASSFPGQGNYGYTF. Full variable domain (outside the CDR3, taken from reference TRBV5-4 and TRBJ1-2): ETGVTQSPTHLIKTRGQQVTLRCSSQSGHNTVSWYQQALGQGPQFIFQYYREEENGRGNFPPRFSGLQFPNYSSELNVNALELDDSALYLCASSFPGQGNYGYTFGSGTRLTVV.

This clone was counted a single time. The chain couples TRBV5-4 to TRBJ2-3, with a tentative D call TRBD2 (6 bases). Germline CDR1 SGHNT, CDR2 YYREEE (reference sequence). The V end lost 6 bases, the J end lost 2 bases, and 16 bases lay between the germline ends. The CDR3 is made up of 15 amino acids. For the CDR3, the DNA is TGTGCCAGCACCTCTATGGGCGGGAACACAGATACGCAGTATTTT. Encoded protein: CASTSMGGNTDTQYF.